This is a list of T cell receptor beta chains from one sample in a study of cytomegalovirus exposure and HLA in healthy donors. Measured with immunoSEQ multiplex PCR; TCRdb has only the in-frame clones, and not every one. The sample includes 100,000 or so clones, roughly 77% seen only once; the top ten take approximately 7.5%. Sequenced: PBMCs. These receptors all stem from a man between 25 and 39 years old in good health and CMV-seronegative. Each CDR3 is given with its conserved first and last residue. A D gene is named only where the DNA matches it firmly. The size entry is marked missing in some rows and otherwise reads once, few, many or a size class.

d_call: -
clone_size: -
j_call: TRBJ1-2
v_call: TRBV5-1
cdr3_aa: CASSLVAGHGYTF
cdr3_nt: TGCGCCAGCAGCTTGGTGGCAGGGCATGGCTACACCTTC

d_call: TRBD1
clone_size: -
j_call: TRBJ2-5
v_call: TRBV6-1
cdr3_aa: CASSDVPGQGETQYF
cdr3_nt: TGTGCCAGCAGTGATGTCCCGGGACAGGGGGAGACCCAGTACTTC

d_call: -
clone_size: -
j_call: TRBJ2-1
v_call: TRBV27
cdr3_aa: CASTSVDEQFF
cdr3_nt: TGTGCCAGCACCTCGGTCGATGAGCAGTTCTTC

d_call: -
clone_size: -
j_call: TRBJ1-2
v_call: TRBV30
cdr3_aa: CARRSPTNYGYTF
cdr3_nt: TGTGCCCGCAGGTCGCCCACTAACTATGGCTACACCTTC

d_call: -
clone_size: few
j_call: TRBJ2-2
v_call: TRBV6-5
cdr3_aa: CASGQPTGELFF
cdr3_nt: TGTGCCAGCGGGCAGCCCACCGGGGAGCTGTTTTTT

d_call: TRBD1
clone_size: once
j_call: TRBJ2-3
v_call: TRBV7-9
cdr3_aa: CASSLGGTGGNTDTQYF
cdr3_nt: TGTGCCAGCAGCTTAGGAGGGACAGGGGGCAACACAGATACGCAGTATTTT

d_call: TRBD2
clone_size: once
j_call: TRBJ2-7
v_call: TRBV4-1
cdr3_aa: CASSQDWGTSDSEQYF
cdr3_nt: TGCGCCAGCAGCCAAGATTGGGGGACTAGTGACTCCGAGCAGTACTTC

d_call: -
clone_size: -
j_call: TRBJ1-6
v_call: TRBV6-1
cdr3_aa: CASTPSQDYNSPLHF
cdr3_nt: TGTGCCAGCACCCCAAGCCAAGACTATAATTCACCCCTCCACTTT

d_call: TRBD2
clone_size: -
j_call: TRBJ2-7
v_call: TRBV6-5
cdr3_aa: CASRASGTGEREQYF
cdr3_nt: TGTGCCAGCAGGGCTAGCGGTACGGGAGAGCGGGAGCAGTACTTC

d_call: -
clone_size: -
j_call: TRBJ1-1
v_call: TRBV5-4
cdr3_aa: CASSLDTYTEAFF
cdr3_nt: TGTGCCAGCAGCTTGGACACCTACACTGAAGCTTTCTTT

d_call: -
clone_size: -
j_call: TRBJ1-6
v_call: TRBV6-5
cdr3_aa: CASSYSKGTSDSPLHF
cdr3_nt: TGTGCCAGCAGTTACTCGAAAGGGACATCGGATTCACCCCTCCACTTT

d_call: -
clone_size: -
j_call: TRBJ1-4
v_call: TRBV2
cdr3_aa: CASSETGVPNEKLFF
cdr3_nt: TGTGCCAGCAGTGAAACGGGGGTTCCTAATGAAAAACTGTTTTTT

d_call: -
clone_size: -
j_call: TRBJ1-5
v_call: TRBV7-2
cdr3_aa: CASSLWGVGSNQPQHF
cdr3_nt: TGTGCCAGCAGCTTATGGGGGGTCGGCAGCAATCAGCCCCAGCATTTT

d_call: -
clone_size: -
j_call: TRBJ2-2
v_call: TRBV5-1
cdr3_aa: CASSPQVGNTGELFF
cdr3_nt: TGCGCCAGCAGCCCACAGGTCGGGAACACCGGGGAGCTGTTTTTT

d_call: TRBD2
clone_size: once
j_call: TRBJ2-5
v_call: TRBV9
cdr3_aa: CASSAGTSGETQYF
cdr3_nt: TGTGCCAGCAGCGCCGGGACTAGCGGAGAGACCCAGTACTTC

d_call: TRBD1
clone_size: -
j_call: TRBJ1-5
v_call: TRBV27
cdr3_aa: CASSVTGGDQPQHF
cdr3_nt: TGTGCCAGCAGTGTAACAGGGGGGGATCAGCCCCAGCATTTT

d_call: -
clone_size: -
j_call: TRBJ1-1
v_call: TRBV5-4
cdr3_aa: CASPSPAGAEAFF
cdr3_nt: TGTGCCAGCCCGTCCCCCGCGGGGGCTGAAGCTTTCTTT

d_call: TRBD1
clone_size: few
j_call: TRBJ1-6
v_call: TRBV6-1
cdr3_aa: CASSEAQGGGSPLHF
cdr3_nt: TGTGCCAGCAGTGAAGCGCAAGGGGGCGGATCACCCCTCCACTTT

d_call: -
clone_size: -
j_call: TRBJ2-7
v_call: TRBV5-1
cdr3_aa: CASSSDNNYEQYF
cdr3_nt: TGCGCCAGCAGCTCCGACAACAACTACGAGCAGTACTTC

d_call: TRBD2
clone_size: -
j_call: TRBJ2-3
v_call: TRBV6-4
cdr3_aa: CASSPLVAGGTDTQYF
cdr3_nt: TGTGCCAGCAGTCCCTTAGTAGCGGGGGGCACAGATACGCAGTATTTT

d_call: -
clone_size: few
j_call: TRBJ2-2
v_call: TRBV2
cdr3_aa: CASSFTATGELFF
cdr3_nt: TGTGCCAGCAGTTTTACAGCCACCGGGGAGCTGTTTTTT

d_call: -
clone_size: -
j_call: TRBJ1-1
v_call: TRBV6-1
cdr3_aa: CASPREGTEAFF
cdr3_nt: TGTGCCAGCCCGAGAGAGGGGACAGAAGCTTTCTTT

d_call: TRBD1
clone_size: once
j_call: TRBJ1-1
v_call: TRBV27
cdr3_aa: CASSPDRAWNTEAFF
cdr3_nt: TGTGCCAGCAGTCCGGACAGGGCTTGGAACACTGAAGCTTTCTTT

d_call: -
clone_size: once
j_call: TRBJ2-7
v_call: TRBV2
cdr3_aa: CASSETGLSSYEQYF
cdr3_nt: TGTGCCAGCAGTGAGACAGGACTTAGCTCCTACGAGCAGTACTTC

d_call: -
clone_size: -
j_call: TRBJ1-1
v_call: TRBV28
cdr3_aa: CASSELDSNTEAFF
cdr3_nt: TGTGCCAGCAGTGAGCTCGACAGTAACACTGAAGCTTTCTTT

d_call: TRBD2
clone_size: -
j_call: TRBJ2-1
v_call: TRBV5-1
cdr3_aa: CASSWGTSGNEQFF
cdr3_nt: TGCGCCAGCAGCTGGGGGACTAGCGGGAATGAGCAGTTCTTC

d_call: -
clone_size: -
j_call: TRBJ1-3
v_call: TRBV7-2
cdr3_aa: CASRHNPVQGIGNTIYF
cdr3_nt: TGTGCCAGCAGACATAATCCCGTACAGGGAATTGGAAACACCATATATTTT

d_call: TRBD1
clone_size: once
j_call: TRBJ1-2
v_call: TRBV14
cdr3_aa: CASSHRQGPYGYTF
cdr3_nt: TGTGCCAGCAGCCACCGACAGGGCCCTTATGGCTACACCTTC

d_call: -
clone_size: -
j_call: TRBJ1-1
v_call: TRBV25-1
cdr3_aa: CASSEVSGPRAEAFF
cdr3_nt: TGTGCCAGCAGTGAAGTCTCCGGGCCGCGGGCTGAAGCTTTCTTT

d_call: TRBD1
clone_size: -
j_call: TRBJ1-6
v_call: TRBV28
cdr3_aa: CASSGGTGMQNSPLHF
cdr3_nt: TGTGCCAGCAGCGGCGGGACAGGGATGCAGAATTCACCCCTCCACTTT

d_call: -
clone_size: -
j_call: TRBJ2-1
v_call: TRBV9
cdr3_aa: CASSAGSEAVYNEQFF
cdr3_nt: TGTGCCAGCAGCGCTGGAAGCGAAGCGGTATACAATGAGCAGTTCTTC

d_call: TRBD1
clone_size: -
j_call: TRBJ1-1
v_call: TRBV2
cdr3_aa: CASSENRGYEAFF
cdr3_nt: TGTGCCAGCAGTGAAAACAGGGGGTATGAAGCTTTCTTT

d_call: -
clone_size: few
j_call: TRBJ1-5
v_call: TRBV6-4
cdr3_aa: CASSDGENQPQHF
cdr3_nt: TGTGCCAGCAGTGACGGTGAGAATCAGCCCCAGCATTTT

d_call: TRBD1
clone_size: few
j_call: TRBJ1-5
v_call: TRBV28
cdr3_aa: CASSLWGGQGQNQPQHF
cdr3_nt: TGTGCCAGCAGTTTATGGGGGGGACAGGGGCAGAATCAGCCCCAGCATTTT

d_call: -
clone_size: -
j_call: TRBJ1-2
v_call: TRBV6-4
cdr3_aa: CASSDSPGFDGYTF
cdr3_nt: TGTGCCAGCAGTGACTCGCCGGGTTTCGATGGCTACACCTTC

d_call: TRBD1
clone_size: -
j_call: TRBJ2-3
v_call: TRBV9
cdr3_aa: CASSPRDRRADTQYF
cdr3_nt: TGTGCCAGCAGCCCCCGGGACAGGCGGGCAGATACGCAGTATTTT

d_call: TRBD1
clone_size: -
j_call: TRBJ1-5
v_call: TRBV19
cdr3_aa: CASRATGVNQPQHF
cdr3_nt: TGTGCCAGTAGGGCGACAGGGGTCAATCAGCCCCAGCATTTT

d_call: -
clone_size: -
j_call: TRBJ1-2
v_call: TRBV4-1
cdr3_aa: CASSQAGIYGYTF
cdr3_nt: TGCGCCAGCAGCCAAGCCGGGATTTATGGCTACACCTTC

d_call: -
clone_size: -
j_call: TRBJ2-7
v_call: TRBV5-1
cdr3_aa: CASSLKLATTEQYF
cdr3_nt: TGCGCCAGCAGCTTGAAGCTAGCTACGACCGAGCAGTACTTC

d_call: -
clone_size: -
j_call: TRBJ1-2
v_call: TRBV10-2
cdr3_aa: CASYSGYDYGYTF
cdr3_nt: TGCGCCAGTTACTCCGGGTATGACTATGGCTACACCTTC

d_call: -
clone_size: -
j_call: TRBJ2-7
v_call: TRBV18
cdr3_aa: CASSMKTSSAGEQYF
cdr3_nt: TGTGCCAGCTCCATGAAGACTTCTTCTGCAGGGGAGCAGTACTTC

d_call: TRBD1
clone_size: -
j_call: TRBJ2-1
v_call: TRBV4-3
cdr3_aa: CASSQLTGGVEQFF
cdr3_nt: TGCGCCAGCAGCCAACTAACAGGGGGCGTTGAGCAGTTCTTC

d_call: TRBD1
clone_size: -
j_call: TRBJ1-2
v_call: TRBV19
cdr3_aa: CASSTPGQGRGGYTF
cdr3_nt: TGTGCCAGTAGTACTCCGGGACAGGGGAGAGGGGGCTACACCTTC

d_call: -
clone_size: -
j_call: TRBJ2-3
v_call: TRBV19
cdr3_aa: CASRPGAGTDTQYF
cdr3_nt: TGTGCCAGTAGGCCCGGAGCGGGCACAGATACGCAGTATTTT

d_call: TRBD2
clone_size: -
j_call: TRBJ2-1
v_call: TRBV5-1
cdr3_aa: CASRTGTRSYEQFF
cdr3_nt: TGCGCCAGCAGAACCGGGACTAGGTCCTATGAGCAGTTCTTC

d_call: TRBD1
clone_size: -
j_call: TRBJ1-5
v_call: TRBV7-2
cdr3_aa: CASSLLWTGNQPQHF
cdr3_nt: TGTGCCAGCAGCTTACTGTGGACAGGGAATCAGCCCCAGCATTTT

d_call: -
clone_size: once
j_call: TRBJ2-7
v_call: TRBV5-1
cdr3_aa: CASSLQPGRGTYEQYF
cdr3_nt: TGCGCCAGCAGCTTGCAACCGGGTAGGGGAACCTACGAGCAGTACTTC

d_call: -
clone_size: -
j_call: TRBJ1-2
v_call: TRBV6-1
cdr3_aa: CASSAEQPYGYTF
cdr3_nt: TGTGCCAGCAGTGCTGAACAGCCGTATGGCTACACCTTC

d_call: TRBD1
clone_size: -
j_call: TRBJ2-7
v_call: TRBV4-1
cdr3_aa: CASSYSDRSNEQYF
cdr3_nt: TGCGCCAGCAGCTACTCGGACAGGAGCAACGAGCAGTACTTC

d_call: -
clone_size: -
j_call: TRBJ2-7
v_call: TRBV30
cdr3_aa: CAWSDSSYEQYF
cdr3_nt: TGTGCCTGGAGCGACAGCTCCTACGAGCAGTACTTC

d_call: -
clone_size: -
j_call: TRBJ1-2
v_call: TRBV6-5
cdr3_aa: CASSYSMAVANYGYTF
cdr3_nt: TGTGCCAGCAGTTACTCGATGGCGGTTGCTAACTATGGCTACACCTTC

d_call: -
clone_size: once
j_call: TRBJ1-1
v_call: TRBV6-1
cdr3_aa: CASSEIREMNTEAFF
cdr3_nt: TGTGCCAGCAGTGAAATAAGGGAGATGAACACTGAAGCTTTCTTT

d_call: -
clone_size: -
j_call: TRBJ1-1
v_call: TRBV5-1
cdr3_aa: CASSLDMVRNTEAFF
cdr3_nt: TGCGCCAGCAGCTTGGATATGGTCAGAAACACTGAAGCTTTCTTT

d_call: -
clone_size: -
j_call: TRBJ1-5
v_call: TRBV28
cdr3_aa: CASSLAAVGQPQHF
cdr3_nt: TGTGCCAGCAGTTTAGCGGCAGTTGGTCAGCCCCAGCATTTT

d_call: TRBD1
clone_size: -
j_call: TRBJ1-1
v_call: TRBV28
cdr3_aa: CASSFLGRDRVEAFF
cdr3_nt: TGTGCCAGCAGTTTCTTGGGCAGGGACAGGGTTGAAGCTTTCTTT

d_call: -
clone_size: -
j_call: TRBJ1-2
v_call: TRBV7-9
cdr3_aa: CASSVEVDSHGYTF
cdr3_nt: TGTGCCAGCAGCGTAGAGGTAGACAGCCATGGCTACACCTTC

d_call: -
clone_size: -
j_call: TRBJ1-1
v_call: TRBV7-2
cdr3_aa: CASSPGARRAFF
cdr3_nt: TGTGCCAGCAGCCCTGGGGCCCGAAGAGCTTTCTTT

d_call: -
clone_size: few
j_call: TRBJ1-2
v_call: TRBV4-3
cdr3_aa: CASSHFLRTESYGYTF
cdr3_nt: TGCGCCAGCAGCCACTTCTTAAGGACAGAGTCCTATGGCTACACCTTC